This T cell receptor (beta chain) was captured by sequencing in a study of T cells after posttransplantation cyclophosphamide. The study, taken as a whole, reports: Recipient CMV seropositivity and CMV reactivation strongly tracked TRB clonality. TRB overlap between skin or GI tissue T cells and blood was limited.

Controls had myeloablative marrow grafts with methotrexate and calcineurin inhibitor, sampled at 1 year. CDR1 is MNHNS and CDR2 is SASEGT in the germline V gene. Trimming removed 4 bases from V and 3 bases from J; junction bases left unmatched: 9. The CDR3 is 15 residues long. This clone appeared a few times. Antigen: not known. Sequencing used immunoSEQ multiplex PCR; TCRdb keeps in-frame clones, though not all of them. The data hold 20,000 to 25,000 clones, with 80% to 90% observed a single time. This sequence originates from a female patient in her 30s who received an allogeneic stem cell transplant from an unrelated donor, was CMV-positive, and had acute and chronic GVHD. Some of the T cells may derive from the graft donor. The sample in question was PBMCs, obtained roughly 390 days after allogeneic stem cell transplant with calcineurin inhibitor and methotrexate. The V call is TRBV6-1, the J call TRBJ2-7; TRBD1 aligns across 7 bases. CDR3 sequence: CASSVDRDIHYEQYV. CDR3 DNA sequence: TGTGCCAGCAGTGTTGACAGGGATATCCACTACGAGCAGTACGTC.